The clone carrying this T cell receptor beta chain was observed once. Its antigen remains unknown. Profiled with immunoSEQ multiplex PCR; TCRdb holds only in-frame clones, not every one. The data contain about 110,000 clones, just over 90% of them seen just once; the ten biggest clones take up 6.2%. The source of the sample is a study of T cell responses to AZD1222 COVID-19 vaccine. Study findings and constraints: Just six or seven AZD1222 recipients tested seropositive at baseline. Spike-specific TCR repertoires showed rising breadth and depth after two AZD1222 doses. Vaccine-associated CD4 TCRs spanned spike, dominant at 160-218 and 743-854.

V shed 6 bases and J shed 3 bases, with 14 bases lying between them. Germline values: CDR1 ENHRY, CDR2 SYGVKD. The CDR3 length is 14 residues. The analysis combined second doses at about 4 or about 12 weeks. Material: peripheral blood, obtained 28 days after the second AZD1222 dose. This receptor was identified in an adult who received the AZD1222 COVID-19 vaccine. The chain links TRBV10-3 to TRBJ1-2; the D is unclear. Here the CDR3 reads CAIRPRAADYGYTF. CDR3 DNA sequence: TGTGCCATCAGGCCCCGGGCAGCCGACTATGGCTACACCTTC.